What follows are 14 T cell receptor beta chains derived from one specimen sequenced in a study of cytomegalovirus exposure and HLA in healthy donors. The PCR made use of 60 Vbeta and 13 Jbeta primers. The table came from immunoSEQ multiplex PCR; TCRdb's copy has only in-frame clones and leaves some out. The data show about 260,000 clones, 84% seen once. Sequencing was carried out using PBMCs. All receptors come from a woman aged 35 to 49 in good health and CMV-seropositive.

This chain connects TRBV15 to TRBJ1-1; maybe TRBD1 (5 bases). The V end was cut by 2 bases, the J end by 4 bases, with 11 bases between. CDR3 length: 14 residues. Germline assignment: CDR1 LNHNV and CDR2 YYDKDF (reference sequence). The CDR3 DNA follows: TGTGCCACCAGCAGACCTACAGGTAGCACTGAAGCTTTCTTT. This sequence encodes CATSRPTGSTEAFF.

For the CDR3, the DNA is TGTGCCAGCAGTTTCTCGGACAGGGAAAGGGGGGATTCCTACGAGCAGTACTTC. Translating gives CASSFSDRERGDSYEQYF. The rearrangement links TRBV27 to TRBJ2-7, with 8 bases aligning to TRBD1. With 3 bases clipped from V and 1 base from J, the junction kept 14 bases outside the gene matches. CDR1 and CDR2 (germline): MNHEY, SMNVEV (reference sequence). The CDR3 is 18 amino acids.

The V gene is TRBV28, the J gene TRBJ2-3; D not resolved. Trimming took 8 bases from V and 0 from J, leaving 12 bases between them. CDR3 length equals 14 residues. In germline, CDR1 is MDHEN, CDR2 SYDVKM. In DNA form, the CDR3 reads TGTGCCAGCGGAGTTGGTGGGAGCACAGATACGCAGTATTTT. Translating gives CASGVGGSTDTQYF.

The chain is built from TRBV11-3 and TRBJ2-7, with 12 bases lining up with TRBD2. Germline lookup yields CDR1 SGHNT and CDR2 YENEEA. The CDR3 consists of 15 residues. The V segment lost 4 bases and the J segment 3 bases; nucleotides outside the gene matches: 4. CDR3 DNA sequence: TGTGCCAGCAGCTCGACTAGCGGGAGTATCTACGAGCAGTACTTC. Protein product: CASSSTSGSIYEQYF.

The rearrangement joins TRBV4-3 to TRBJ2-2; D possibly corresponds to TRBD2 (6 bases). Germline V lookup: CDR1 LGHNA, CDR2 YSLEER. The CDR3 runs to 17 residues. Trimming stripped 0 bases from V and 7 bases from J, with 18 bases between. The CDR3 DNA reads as TGCGCCAGCAGCCAAGATACACCGGGAGAACTGGTCGGGGAGCTGTTTTTT. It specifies CASSQDTPGELVGELFF.

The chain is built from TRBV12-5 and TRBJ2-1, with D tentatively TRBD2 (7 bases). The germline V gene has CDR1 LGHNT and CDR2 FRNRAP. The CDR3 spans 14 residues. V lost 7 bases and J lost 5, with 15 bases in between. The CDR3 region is CASVRGGADNEQFF. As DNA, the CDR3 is TGTGCTAGTGTCCGAGGGGGGGCCGACAATGAGCAGTTCTTC.

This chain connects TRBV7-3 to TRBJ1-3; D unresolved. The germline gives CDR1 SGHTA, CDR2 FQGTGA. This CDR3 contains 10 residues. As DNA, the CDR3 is TGTGTTCGGTCTGGAAACACCATATATTTT. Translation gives CVRSGNTIYF.

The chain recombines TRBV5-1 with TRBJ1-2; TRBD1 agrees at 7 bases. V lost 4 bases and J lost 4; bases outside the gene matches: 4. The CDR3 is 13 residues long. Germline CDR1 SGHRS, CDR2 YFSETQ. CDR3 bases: TGCGCCAGCAGCGCCGGGACAGCCTATGGCTACACCTTC. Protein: CASSAGTAYGYTF.

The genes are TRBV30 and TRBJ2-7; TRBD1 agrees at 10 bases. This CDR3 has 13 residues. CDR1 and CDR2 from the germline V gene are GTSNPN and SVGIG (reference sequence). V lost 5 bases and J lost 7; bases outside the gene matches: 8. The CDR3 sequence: CAWEPWTGGEQYF. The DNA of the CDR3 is TGTGCCTGGGAACCCTGGACAGGGGGAGAGCAGTACTTC.

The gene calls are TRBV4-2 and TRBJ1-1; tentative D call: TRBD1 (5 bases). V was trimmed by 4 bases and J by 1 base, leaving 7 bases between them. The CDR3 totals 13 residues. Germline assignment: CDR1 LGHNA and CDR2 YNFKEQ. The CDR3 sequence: CASSRTGNTEAFF. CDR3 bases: TGTGCCAGCAGCCGAACAGGGAACACTGAAGCTTTCTTT.

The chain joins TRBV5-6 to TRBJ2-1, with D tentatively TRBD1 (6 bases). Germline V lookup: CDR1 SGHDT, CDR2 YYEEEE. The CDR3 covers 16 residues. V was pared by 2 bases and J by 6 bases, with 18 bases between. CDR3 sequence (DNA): TGTGCCAGCAGCTTTACAGGGCTGGGCTACAGCAATGAGCAGTTCTTC. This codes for CASSFTGLGYSNEQFF.

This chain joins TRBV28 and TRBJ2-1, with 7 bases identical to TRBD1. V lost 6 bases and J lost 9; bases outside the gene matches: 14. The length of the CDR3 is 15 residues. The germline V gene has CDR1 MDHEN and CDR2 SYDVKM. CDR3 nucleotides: TGTGCCAGCAGGAGGACAGGCCTGGGGGACAGTGAGCAGTTCTTC. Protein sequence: CASRRTGLGDSEQFF.

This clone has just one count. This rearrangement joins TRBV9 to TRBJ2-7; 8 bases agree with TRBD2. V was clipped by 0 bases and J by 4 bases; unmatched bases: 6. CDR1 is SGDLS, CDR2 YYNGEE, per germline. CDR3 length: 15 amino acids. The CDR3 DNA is TGTGCCAGCAGCGTAGCCACAGCGGGAGCTTACGAGCAGTACTTC. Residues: CASSVATAGAYEQYF.

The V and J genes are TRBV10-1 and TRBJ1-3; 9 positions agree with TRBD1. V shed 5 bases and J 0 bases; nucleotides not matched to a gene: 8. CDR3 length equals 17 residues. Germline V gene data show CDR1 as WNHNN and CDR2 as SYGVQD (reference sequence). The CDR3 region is CASSLEDRGDSGNTIYF. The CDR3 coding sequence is TGCGCCAGCAGTTTAGAGGACAGGGGCGACTCTGGAAACACCATATATTTT.